The next 18 T cell receptor beta chains were all read from a single sample in a study of blood T cells in healthy people across ages (dated by TCRdb to about 2015). Receptor libraries were prepared by 5' RACE. The run used an Illumina HiSeq 2500. The second PCR ran for about 6 to 12 cycles and used a J-beta primer mix along with a sample-barcoded 5' primer. TCRdb's own reprocessing of the public reads used fastp at Q25 and MiXCR and kept productive beta chains. Every CDR3 protein is listed once, alongside the most common genes and DNA of its rows. This sample holds about 830,000 distinct CDR3 sequences; around 62% were observed only once. 25% to 35% of the sample rests with the top ten. Sequencing was carried out using blood. All receptors derive from a young man in good health.

The chain recombines TRBV7-3 with TRBJ1-2; tentative D call: TRBD1 (6 bases). This CDR3 is built from 16 residues. V was clipped by 0 bases and J by 8 bases, with 19 bases between them. The germline gives CDR1 SGHTA, CDR2 FQGTGA. CDR3 in amino acids: CASSLTTQQGVGGYTF. The CDR3 DNA is TGTGCCAGCAGCTTAACAACCCAACAGGGCGTGGGGGGCTACACCTTC. Full variable domain (remainder filled in from reference TRBV7-3 and TRBJ1-2): GAGVSQTPSNKVTEKGKYVELRCDPISGHTALYWYRQSLGQGPEFLIYFQGTGAADDSGLPNDRFFAVRPEGSVSTLKIQRTERGDSAVYLCASSLTTQQGVGGYTFGSGTRLTVV.

This clonotype was observed a handful of times. V usage is TRBV21-1 and J usage is TRBJ1-2; the table's TRBD1 call for D was not verified on the DNA. TRBV21-1 is termed a pseudogene. The CDR3 runs to 16 residues. The CDR3 region is CASDPGQGLLSGGYTF. The CDR3, as DNA: TGTGCCAGCGATCCGGGACAGGGTCTCTTGTCAGGTGGCTACACCTTC.

The rearrangement joins TRBV5-6 to TRBJ2-3, with D possibly TRBD1 on 6 matching bases. This CDR3 region has 16 residues. The V end lost 4 bases, the J end lost 5 bases, and 20 bases lay between the germline ends. CDR1 and CDR2 from the germline V gene are SGHDT and YYEEEE. The CDR3 sequence: CASSARSGTWVDTQYF. The CDR3 DNA follows: TGTGCCAGCAGCGCCAGATCCGGGACATGGGTAGATACGCAGTATTTT.

The chain combines TRBV6-2 or TRBV6-3 with TRBJ2-7; D is undetermined. V shed 7 bases and J shed 0 bases, with 16 bases lying between them. Per germline, CDR1 MNHEY and CDR2 SVGEGT. The CDR3 length is 15 residues. DNA for the CDR3: TGTGCCAGCACCGTACAGCGATCTTCCTCCTACGAGCAGTACTTC. Translating it yields CASTVQRSSSYEQYF.

V usage is TRBV20-1 and J usage is TRBJ2-3, with D perhaps TRBD2 (6 bases). Per germline, CDR1 DFQATT and CDR2 SNEGSKA (reference sequence). Trimming shortened V by 1 base and J by 6 bases, and 17 bases separated the two germline ends. This CDR3 comprises 15 residues. The CDR3 spells CSARVAISRGDTQYF. Here the CDR3 DNA reads TGCAGTGCTAGAGTGGCGATAAGCCGGGGGGATACGCAGTATTTT.

J is TRBJ1-2 and V is TRBV20-1; 12 nucleotides match TRBD1. The germline V gene has CDR1 DFQATT and CDR2 SNEGSKA (reference sequence). Germline trimming cut 2 bases from V and 6 bases from J; bases unmatched to any gene: 4. The CDR3 totals 14 residues. CDR3 residues: CSARPGTGGHGYTF. The CDR3 DNA sequence: TGCAGTGCTAGACCTGGGACAGGGGGCCATGGCTACACCTTC.

The rearrangement links TRBV6-2 or TRBV6-3 to TRBJ2-7, with 7 bases fitting TRBD2. The CDR3 has 14 residues. The ends lost 2 bases at V and 2 bases at J; junction bases unmatched: 3. Germline V gene sequence: CDR1 MNHEY, CDR2 SVGEGT. For the CDR3, the DNA is TGTGCCAGCAGTTACGCGGGGGTCCCCTACGAGCAGTACTTC. It yields the protein CASSYAGVPYEQYF.

The chain employs TRBV20-1 and TRBJ2-3, with 7 bases identical to TRBD1. The germline gives CDR1 DFQATT, CDR2 SNEGSKA (reference sequence). Trimming cost V 6 bases and J 0 bases; bases outside gene matches: 3. The CDR3 covers 13 residues. CDR3 sequence: CSAWTGSTDTQYF. CDR3 nucleotide sequence: TGCAGTGCGTGGACAGGCAGCACAGATACGCAGTATTTT.

In DNA, the CDR3 is TGCAGCGTTGAGTGGGGTGAGCAGTACTTC. Its translation is CSVEWGEQYF. The chain recombines TRBV29-1 with TRBJ2-4; D is uncertain. The CDR3 is made up of 10 amino acids. The germline V gene has CDR1 SQVTM and CDR2 ANQGSEA. Trimming shortened V by 3 bases and J by 13 bases, and 10 bases separated the two germline ends. Based on the CDR3 plus reference TRBV29-1 and TRBJ2-4, the full variable domain is SAVISQKPSRDICQRGTSLTIQCQVDSQVTMMFWYRQQPGQSLTLIATANQGSEATYESGFVIDKFPISRPNLTFSTLTVSNMSPEDSSIYLCSVEWGEQYFGAGTRLSVL.

The genes are TRBV9 and TRBJ2-7, with 7 nucleotides matching TRBD1. Per germline, CDR1 SGDLS and CDR2 YYNGEE. The ends lost 4 bases at V and 1 base at J; junction bases unmatched: 11. The CDR3 loop spans 16 amino acids. The CDR3 DNA reads as TGTGCCAGCAGCACCGGAGACAGGGTTTATTCCTACGAGCAGTACTTC. Amino acid sequence: CASSTGDRVYSYEQYF.

This clonotype has only a few counts. The CDR3 sequence: CSANSATNEKLFF. The CDR3 region has the DNA TGCAGTGCCAACAGTGCAACTAATGAAAAACTGTTTTTT. The genes are TRBV20-1 and TRBJ1-4; no clear D gene. The CDR3 is 13 amino acids. Trimming removed 6 bases at V and 0 bases at J, with 8 bases between. Germline CDR1 DFQATT, CDR2 SNEGSKA (reference sequence).

J is TRBJ2-5 and V is TRBV27, with TRBD1 matching 9 bases. Germline CDR1 reads MNHEY; CDR2 reads SMNVEV (reference sequence). V trimming: 2 bases; J trimming: 7 bases; junction bases outside the gene matches: 5. This CDR3 is 14 amino acids long. CDR3 in DNA: TGTGCCAGCAGTTTAGGACAGGGGATGGGGACCCAGTACTTC. This codes for CASSLGQGMGTQYF.

This sequence joins TRBV27 and TRBJ1-6; 7 positions agree with TRBD1. Trimming at V came to 3 bases and at J to 5 bases, leaving 16 bases not matched to a gene. Germline CDR1 reads MNHEY; CDR2 reads SMNVEV (reference sequence). The CDR3 has 19 residues. The CDR3 DNA reads as TGTGCCAGCAGTTTCCCCGGACAGGCAGGTCGGGGTAATAATTCACCCCTCCACTTT. It is translated as CASSFPGQAGRGNNSPLHF.

The rearrangement uses TRBV4-3 and TRBJ2-7; 9 bases align to TRBD2. J was trimmed by 7 bases and V by 3 bases; bases with no gene match: 16. In germline, CDR1 is LGHNA, CDR2 YSLEER. The CDR3 totals 17 residues. The CDR3, as DNA: TGCGCCAGCAGCCATCCTCTAGCGGGGAAGAACAGCAATGAGCAGTACTTC. Protein: CASSHPLAGKNSNEQYF.

The DNA for the CDR3 is TGCAGCGTTTACAGGGGGCTCAACTATGGCTACACCTTC. Protein sequence: CSVYRGLNYGYTF. This chain uses TRBV29-1 with TRBJ1-2; TRBD1 matches 9 bases. Germline loops: CDR1 SQVTM, CDR2 ANQGSEA. The CDR3 runs 13 residues. V dropped 5 bases and J dropped 2; count of bases not matched to a gene: 3.

The chain is built from TRBV5-1 and TRBJ2-5, with 10 nucleotides matching TRBD2. V shed 4 bases, J shed 5 bases, and the junction held 11 bases outside the gene matches. The CDR3 is 16 residues long. Germline V CDR1 and CDR2: SGHRS, YFSETQ. CDR3 bases: TGCGCCAGCAGCACCTCGCCTAGCGGGGGCGGGGAGACCCAGTACTTC. It translates to CASSTSPSGGGETQYF.

This clonotype was counted a few times. The rearrangement joins TRBV6-2 or TRBV6-3 to TRBJ2-7; D uncertain. CDR3 length equals 10 residues. V lost 7 bases and J lost 7, with 8 bases in between. CDR1 and CDR2 from the germline V gene are MNHEY and SVGEGT. CDR3 residues: CASIRWEQYF. The CDR3 DNA is TGTGCCAGCATCCGTTGGGAGCAGTACTTC.

The chain couples TRBV18 to TRBJ1-2; the D is unclear. CDR3 size: 14 residues. The V gene lost 6 bases and the J gene lost 1 base, with 12 bases spanning the gap. Germline V gene data show CDR1 as KGHSH and CDR2 as LQKENI. The CDR3 DNA reads as TGTGCCAGCTCCCCCGACCTCGTTAACTATGGCTACACCTTC. It encodes CASSPDLVNYGYTF.